This T cell receptor beta chain was captured by sequencing in a study of T cell repertoires in cytomegalovirus infection. Study-level background: Shared public TCR beta signatures pointed to both CMV infection and a matching HLA type. Notes on the study in general: Using cumulative public TCR beta family frequency, the authors identified those who carried CMV together with the relevant HLA.

MiXCR, applied by TCRdb to the reads, yields one record per CDR3 protein. The repertoire consists of 250,000 or so distinct CDR3 sequences, with 9% to 15% occurring once and the leading ten covering 1.5% to 2%. Turning to this clonotype: The antigen remains undetermined.

Sequenced sample: PBMCs. This receptor was obtained from a human donor in good health (CMV status not recorded). Some clones in this sample may be carry-over from other donors' samples.

The CDR3 loop reads CASNPGGTSGRNEQFF. For the CDR3, the DNA is TGCGCCAGCAACCCCGGAGGGACTAGCGGAAGGAATGAGCAGTTCTTC. The rearrangement uses TRBV5-1 and TRBJ2-1, with 11 bases that match TRBD2. Germline assignment: CDR1 SGHRS and CDR2 YFSETQ. V shed 6 bases and J 7 bases; nucleotides not matched to a gene: 12. The CDR3 length is 16 residues. Together with reference TRBV5-1 and TRBJ2-1, the CDR3 gives the full variable domain: KAGVTQTPRYLIKTRGQQVTLSCSPISGHRSVSWYQQTPGQGLQFLFEYFSETQRNKGNFPGRFSGRQFSNSRSEMNVSTLELGDSALYLCASNPGGTSGRNEQFFGPGTRLTVL.